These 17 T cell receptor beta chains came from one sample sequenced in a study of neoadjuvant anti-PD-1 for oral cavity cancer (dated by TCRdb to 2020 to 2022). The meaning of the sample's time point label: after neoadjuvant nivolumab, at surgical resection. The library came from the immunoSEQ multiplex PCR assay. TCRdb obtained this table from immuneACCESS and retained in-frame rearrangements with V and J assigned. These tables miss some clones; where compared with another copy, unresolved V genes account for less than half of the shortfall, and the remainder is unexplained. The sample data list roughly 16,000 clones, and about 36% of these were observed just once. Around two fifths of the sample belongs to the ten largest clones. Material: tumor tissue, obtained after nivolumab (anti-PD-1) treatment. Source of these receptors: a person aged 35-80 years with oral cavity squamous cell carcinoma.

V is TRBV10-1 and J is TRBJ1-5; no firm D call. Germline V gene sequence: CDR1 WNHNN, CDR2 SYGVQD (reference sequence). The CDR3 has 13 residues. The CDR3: CPRKEYSNQPQHF. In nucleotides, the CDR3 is TGCCCGCGAAAGGAATATAGCAATCAGCCCCAGCATTTT.

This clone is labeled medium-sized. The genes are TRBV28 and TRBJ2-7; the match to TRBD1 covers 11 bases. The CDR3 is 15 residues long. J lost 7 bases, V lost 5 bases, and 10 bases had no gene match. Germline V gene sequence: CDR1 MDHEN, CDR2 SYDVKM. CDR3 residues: CASSPSGQGAGEQYF. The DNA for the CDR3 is TGTGCCAGCAGTCCCAGCGGACAGGGGGCGGGAGAGCAGTACTTC. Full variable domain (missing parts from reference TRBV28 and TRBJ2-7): DVKVTQSSRYLVKRTGEKVFLECVQDMDHENMFWYRQDPGLGLRLIYFSYDVKMKEKGDIPEGYSVSREKKERFSLILESASTNQTSMYLCASSPSGQGAGEQYFGPGTRLTVT.

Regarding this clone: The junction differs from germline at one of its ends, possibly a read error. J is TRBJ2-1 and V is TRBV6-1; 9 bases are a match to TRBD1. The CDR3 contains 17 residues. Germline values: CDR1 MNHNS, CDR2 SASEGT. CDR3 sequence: CASSAGGGTGSYIEQFF. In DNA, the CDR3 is TGTGCCAGCAGTGCGGGCGGTGGGACAGGGTCCTACATTGAGCAGTTCTTC.

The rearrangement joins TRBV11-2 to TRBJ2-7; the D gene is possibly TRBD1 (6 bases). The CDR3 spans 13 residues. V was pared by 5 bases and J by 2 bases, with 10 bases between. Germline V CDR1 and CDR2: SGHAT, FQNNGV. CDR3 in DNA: TGTGCCAGCAGCCAGGGGCTTCCCTACGAGCAGTACTTC. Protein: CASSQGLPYEQYF.

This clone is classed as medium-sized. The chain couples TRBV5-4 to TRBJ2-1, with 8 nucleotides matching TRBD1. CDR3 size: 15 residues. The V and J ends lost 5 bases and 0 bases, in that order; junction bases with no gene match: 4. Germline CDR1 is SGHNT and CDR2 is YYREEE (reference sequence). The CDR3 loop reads CASSSGTGSYNEQFF. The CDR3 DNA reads TGTGCCAGCAGTTCCGGGACAGGCTCCTACAATGAGCAGTTCTTC.

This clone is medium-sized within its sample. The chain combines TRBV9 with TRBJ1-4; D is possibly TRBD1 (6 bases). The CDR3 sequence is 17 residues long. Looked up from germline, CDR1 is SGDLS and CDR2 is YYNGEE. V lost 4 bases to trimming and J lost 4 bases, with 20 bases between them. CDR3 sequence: CASSPYSSTGFNEKLFF. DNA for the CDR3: TGTGCCAGCAGCCCCTATTCATCGACAGGCTTTAATGAAAAACTGTTTTTT. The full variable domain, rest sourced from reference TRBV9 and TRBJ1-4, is DSGVTQTPKHLITATGQRVTLRCSPRSGDLSVYWYQQSLDQGLQFLIQYYNGEERAKGNILERFSAQQFPDLHSELNLSSLELGDSALYFCASSPYSSTGFNEKLFFGSGTQLSVL.

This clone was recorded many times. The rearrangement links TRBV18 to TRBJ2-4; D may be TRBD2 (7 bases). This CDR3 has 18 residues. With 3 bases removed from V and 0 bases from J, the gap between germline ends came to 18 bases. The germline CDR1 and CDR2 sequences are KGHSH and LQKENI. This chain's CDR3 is CASSPSFEGGRAKNIQYF. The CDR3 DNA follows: TGTGCCAGCTCACCCTCGTTTGAGGGGGGGCGAGCCAAAAACATTCAGTACTTC.

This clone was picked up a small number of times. CDR3 loop: CASSLAGTQETQYF. CDR3 DNA: TGTGCCAGCAGCTTAGCAGGAACCCAAGAGACCCAGTACTTC. The chain couples TRBV5-4 to TRBJ2-5, with D unclear. V was cut by 2 bases and J by 1 base, with 9 bases left in between. This CDR3 has 14 amino acids. Germline assignment: CDR1 SGHNT and CDR2 YYREEE (reference sequence).

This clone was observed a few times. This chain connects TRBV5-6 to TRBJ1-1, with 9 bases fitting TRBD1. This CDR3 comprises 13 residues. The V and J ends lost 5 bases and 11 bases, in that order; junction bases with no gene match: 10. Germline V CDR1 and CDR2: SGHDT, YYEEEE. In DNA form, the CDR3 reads TGTGCCAGCAGGACCGGACAGGGGCTTTCGGCTTTCTTT. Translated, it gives CASRTGQGLSAFF.

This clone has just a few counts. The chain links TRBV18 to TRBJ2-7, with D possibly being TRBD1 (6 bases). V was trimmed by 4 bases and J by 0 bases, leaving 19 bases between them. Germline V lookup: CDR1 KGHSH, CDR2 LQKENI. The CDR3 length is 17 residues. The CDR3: CASSRIGLQGSSYEQYF. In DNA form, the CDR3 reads TGTGCCAGCTCACGGATCGGTTTACAGGGCTCCTCCTACGAGCAGTACTTC.

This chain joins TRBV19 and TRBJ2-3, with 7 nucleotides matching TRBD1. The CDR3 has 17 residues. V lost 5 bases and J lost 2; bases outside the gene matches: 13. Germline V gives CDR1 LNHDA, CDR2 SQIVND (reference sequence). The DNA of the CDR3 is TGTGCCAGTAGTTCGGGACAGACCCTTTCGTTCACAGATACGCAGTATTTT. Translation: CASSSGQTLSFTDTQYF.

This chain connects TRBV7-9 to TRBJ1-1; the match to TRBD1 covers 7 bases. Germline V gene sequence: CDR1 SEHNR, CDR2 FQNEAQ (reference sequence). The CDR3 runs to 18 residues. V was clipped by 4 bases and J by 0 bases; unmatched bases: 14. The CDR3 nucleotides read TGTGCCAGCAGCTCCACGAATTACCGGACAGGACTGAACACTGAAGCTTTCTTT. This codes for CASSSTNYRTGLNTEAFF.

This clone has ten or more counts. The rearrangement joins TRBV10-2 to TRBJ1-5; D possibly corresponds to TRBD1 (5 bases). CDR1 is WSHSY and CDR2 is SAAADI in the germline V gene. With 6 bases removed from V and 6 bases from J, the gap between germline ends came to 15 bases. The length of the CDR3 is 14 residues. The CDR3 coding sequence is TGCGCCAGCAGCACTTGGGGCGTAGGTCAGCCCCAGCATTTT. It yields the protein CASSTWGVGQPQHF.

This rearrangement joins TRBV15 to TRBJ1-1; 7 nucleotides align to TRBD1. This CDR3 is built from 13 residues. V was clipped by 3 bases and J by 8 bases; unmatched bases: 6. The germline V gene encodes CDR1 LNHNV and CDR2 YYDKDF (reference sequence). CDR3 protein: CATSRGDRSEAFF. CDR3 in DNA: TGTGCCACCAGCAGGGGGGACAGATCCGAAGCTTTCTTT.

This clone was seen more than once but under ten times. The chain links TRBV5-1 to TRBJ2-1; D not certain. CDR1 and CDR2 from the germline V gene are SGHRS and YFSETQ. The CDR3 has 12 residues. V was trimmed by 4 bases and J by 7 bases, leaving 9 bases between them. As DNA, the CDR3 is TGCGCCAGCAGCCAGACCTGGAATGAGCAGTTCTTC. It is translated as CASSQTWNEQFF.

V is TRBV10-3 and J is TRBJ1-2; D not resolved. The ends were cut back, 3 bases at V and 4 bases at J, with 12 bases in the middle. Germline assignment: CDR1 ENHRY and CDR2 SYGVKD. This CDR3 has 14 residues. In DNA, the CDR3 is TGTGCCATCAGTGACGGGCAGCTGGGCTATGGCTACACCTTC. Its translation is CAISDGQLGYGYTF.

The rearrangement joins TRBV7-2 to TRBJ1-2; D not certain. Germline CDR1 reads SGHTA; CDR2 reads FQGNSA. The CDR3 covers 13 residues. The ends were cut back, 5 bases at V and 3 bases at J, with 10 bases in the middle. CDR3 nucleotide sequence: TGTGCCAGCAGCCTTCCCGGCGACTATGGCTACACCTTC. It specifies CASSLPGDYGYTF.